This record looks at one TCR beta chain sequence and its context. The V end lost 8 bases, the J end lost 4 bases, and 15 bases lay between the germline ends. The V gene's germline CDR1 is MNHEY and CDR2 SMNVEV (reference sequence). CDR3 length equals 13 residues. The entry originates in a study of graft-versus-host responses after intestinal transplantation. Across the whole study: Induction using anti-thymocyte globulin, followed by tacrolimus and steroids for two to three years, was given to all recipients.

Libraries were prepared by immunoSEQ multiplex PCR; TCRdb keeps only in-frame clonotypes and omits some of them. Of roughly 70,000 clones detected, roughly 92% appear once; the ten largest clones hold about 6.7%. The source of this sequence is a human patient who received an intestinal transplant, so some T cells may come from the graft donor. The chain combines TRBV27 with TRBJ2-7, with D unclear. This specimen consisted of bone marrow, obtained approximately 100 weeks after intestinal transplantation. The DNA for the CDR3 is TGTGCCAGCGGCCTCAGATCTTCATACGAGCAGTACTTC. Its translation is CASGLRSSYEQYF.